The clone carrying this TCR beta chain has only a few counts. Its antigen is unidentified. These data originate in a study of T cells in Graves' hyperthyroidism and ophthalmopathy. Study-wide points: Through a model of 13 V-J features, ophthalmopathy was separated from stable hyperthyroidism.

The germline V gene has CDR1 MNHEY and CDR2 SVGEGT. Deletions cut 1 base from V and 0 bases from J, with 7 bases between. This CDR3 comprises 15 residues. In the ophthalmopathy cohort, Clinical Activity Score was at least 3, NOSPECS grade at least 4, and duration under 3 months. The PBMCs had their origin in roughly 10 ml of fresh peripheral blood. RNA transcripts provided the source from which TCR beta CDR3 regions were amplified. An initial round of RT-PCR targeting the TCR CDR3 relied on the HTBI primer set. TCRdb reprocessed the multiplex PCR reads with MiXCR, giving one entry per CDR3 protein. This table holds under 600,000 distinct CDR3 sequences, approximately 15% found once.

Sequences were obtained from blood. This chain uses TRBV6-2 or TRBV6-3 with TRBJ2-1; TRBD2 might be the D (6 bases). The receptor was isolated from a woman in her forties with Graves' ophthalmopathy. In nucleotides, the CDR3 is TGTGCCAGCAGTTACTTAGCGGCCTCCTACAATGAGCAGTTCTTC. Translated: CASSYLAASYNEQFF.